One and the same sample provided the 24 T cell receptor beta chains below, sequenced in a study of T cell responses to AZD1222 COVID-19 vaccine. Only in-frame clones appear in the TCRdb table, and some are missing; sequencing was by immunoSEQ multiplex PCR. The repertoire holds some 150,000 clones, with roughly 80% as singletons. The source material was peripheral blood, sampled on day 0 of MenACWY control vaccination. The source of these receptors is an adult in good health.

The V call is TRBV18, the J call TRBJ1-2, with D possibly TRBD1 on 6 matching bases. CDR3 length: 13 residues. The V and J ends lost 3 bases and 1 base respectively, with 6 bases between them. The V gene's germline CDR1 is KGHSH and CDR2 LQKENI. The CDR3 DNA reads as TGTGCCAGCTCACCGGACAGTAACTATGGCTACACCTTC. This sequence encodes CASSPDSNYGYTF.

The rearrangement joins TRBV5-5 to TRBJ2-7; 9 bases are shared with TRBD2. The germline V gene encodes CDR1 SGHKS and CDR2 YYEKEE (reference sequence). With 0 bases clipped from V and 4 bases from J, the junction kept 8 bases outside the gene matches. The CDR3 has 16 amino acids. The CDR3 nucleotides are TGTGCCAGCAGCTTGGACGTCTCGGCGGGGGGGTACGAGCAGTACTTC. This gives the protein CASSLDVSAGGYEQYF.

The rearrangement uses TRBV6-4 and TRBJ2-3; D uncertain. This CDR3 has 13 amino acids. CDR1 MRHNA and CDR2 SNTAGT come from the germline V gene. Deletions cut 7 bases from V and 0 bases from J, with 8 bases between. The CDR3 protein is CASNQFSTDTQYF. The CDR3 DNA reads TGTGCCAGCAACCAGTTTAGCACAGATACGCAGTATTTT.

This chain connects TRBV6-2 or TRBV6-3 to TRBJ2-1; 8 bases align to TRBD1. From germline, CDR1 is MNHEY and CDR2 SVGEGT. This CDR3 region has 13 residues. J gave up 15 bases and V 4 bases, and 11 bases lay outside the gene matches. The CDR3 coding sequence is TGTGCCAGCAGTTCTTCCCGCTCCGACAGGGGGTTCTTC. It translates to CASSSSRSDRGFF.

The chain combines TRBV19 with TRBJ1-4, with unresolved D. This CDR3 region has 13 residues. Germline V lookup: CDR1 LNHDA, CDR2 SQIVND (reference sequence). With 5 bases removed from V and 6 bases from J, the gap between germline ends came to 10 bases. This chain's CDR3 is CASSWARDEKLFF. In DNA, the CDR3 is TGTGCCAGTAGTTGGGCAAGAGATGAAAAACTGTTTTTT.

This chain joins TRBV6-5 and TRBJ2-7; D is possibly TRBD2 (7 bases). Trimming pared 7 bases from V and 3 bases from J, leaving 16 bases between. Germline V gene sequence: CDR1 MNHEY, CDR2 SVGAGI. CDR3 length equals 14 residues. CDR3 DNA sequence: TGTGCCAGCACGGACAGAGGGGGGGGCTACGAGCAGTACTTC. Translated, it gives CASTDRGGGYEQYF.

This clone was recorded only once. The J gene is TRBJ2-7, the V gene TRBV11-2; D uncertain. The V gene lost 3 bases and the J gene lost 7 bases, with 7 bases spanning the gap. The CDR3 has 11 residues. Germline V CDR1 and CDR2: SGHAT, FQNNGV. The CDR3 bases are TGTGCCAGCAGCTTTAGCAGGGAGCAGTACGTC. Protein sequence: CASSFSREQYV.

The rearrangement links TRBV28 to TRBJ1-2; 9 bases are shared with TRBD1. Germline loops: CDR1 MDHEN, CDR2 SYDVKM. V lost 5 bases and J lost 4; bases outside the gene matches: 8. CDR3 size: 15 residues. The CDR3 region has the DNA TGTGCCAGCAGTCCCCGGGGACAGGGAATCTATGGCTACACCTTC. This codes for CASSPRGQGIYGYTF.

V usage is TRBV24-1 and J usage is TRBJ2-3, with D perhaps TRBD1 or TRBD2 (5 bases each). Germline assignment: CDR1 KGHDR and CDR2 SFDVKD. V was shortened by 4 bases and J by 2 bases, with 12 bases between the two germline ends. CDR3 size: 15 residues. CDR3 in DNA: TGTGCCACCAGTGACCCCCGGGACCACACAGATACGCAGTATTTT. Amino acid sequence: CATSDPRDHTDTQYF.

The chain employs TRBV19 and TRBJ2-1; 9 positions agree with TRBD2. The CDR3 sequence is 17 residues long. The V segment lost 4 bases and the J segment 7 bases; nucleotides outside the gene matches: 14. The germline CDR1 and CDR2 sequences are LNHDA and SQIVND (reference sequence). The CDR3 DNA is TGTGCCAGTAGTACAGGGAAGGGGCTAGCGGGGTTTAATGAGCAGTTCTTC. Translation gives CASSTGKGLAGFNEQFF.

The chain links TRBV5-8 to TRBJ1-4; 7 bases align to TRBD1. CDR3 size: 14 residues. V was pared by 1 base and J by 4 bases, with 1 base of the junction left unmatched. Germline V gene data show CDR1 as SGHTS and CDR2 as YDEGEE. DNA for the CDR3: TGTGCCAGCAGCTTGACAGGGGTTAATGAAAAACTGTTTTTT. It specifies CASSLTGVNEKLFF.

The CDR3 spells CASSSASGGYEQYF. For the CDR3, the DNA is TGTGCCAGCAGCTCGGCTAGCGGGGGCTACGAGCAGTACTTC. The chain links TRBV5-4 to TRBJ2-7, with 10 nucleotides matching TRBD2. The CDR3 runs 14 residues. The trim removed 3 bases at V and 3 bases at J, leaving 3 bases unmatched. Germline assignment: CDR1 SGHNT and CDR2 YYREEE (reference sequence). The full variable domain, its missing parts supplied by reference TRBV5-4 and TRBJ2-7, is ETGVTQSPTHLIKTRGQQVTLRCSSQSGHNTVSWYQQALGQGPQFIFQYYREEENGRGNFPPRFSGLQFPNYSSELNVNALELDDSALYLCASSSASGGYEQYFGPGTRLTVT.

This clone was detected many times. The rearrangement joins TRBV3-1 (or the pseudogene TRBV3-2) to TRBJ2-5; tentative D call: TRBD2 (6 bases). Looked up from germline, CDR1 is LGHDT and CDR2 is YNNKEL (reference sequence). The CDR3 sequence is 14 residues long. Trimming took 4 bases from V and 9 from J, leaving 18 bases between them. The DNA of the CDR3 is TGTGCCAGCAGCCCCGGGACTGCCCAAGGGGCCCAGTACTTC. This codes for CASSPGTAQGAQYF.

The V and J genes are TRBV30 and TRBJ2-7; 8 nucleotides agree with TRBD1. This CDR3 has 14 residues. The ends lost 5 bases at V and 6 bases at J; junction bases unmatched: 12. Germline V gives CDR1 GTSNPN, CDR2 SVGIG (reference sequence). CDR3 in amino acids: CAWDQTGVWGEQYV. CDR3 coding DNA: TGTGCCTGGGACCAGACAGGGGTATGGGGCGAGCAGTACGTC.

On this clone itself: This may be a read error: a much more frequent sequence differs by one nucleotide. Different DNA sequences within this sample yield the same CDR3. The chain is built from TRBV7-9 and TRBJ2-5; possible D gene TRBD1, 5 bases. This CDR3 contains 13 residues. Germline assignment: CDR1 SEHNR and CDR2 FQNEAQ (reference sequence). V was pared by 3 bases and J by 3 bases, with 8 bases between. The CDR3, as DNA: TGTGCCAGCAGCTTCAGACAGAAAGAGACCCAGTACTTC. It translates to CASSFRQKETQYF.

The rearrangement joins TRBV25-1 to TRBJ1-2; tentatively, D is TRBD1 (5 bases). Germline CDR1 is MGHDK and CDR2 is SYGVNS. The V gene lost 6 bases and the J gene lost 7 bases, with 12 bases spanning the gap. The CDR3 runs to 12 residues. In DNA form, the CDR3 reads TGTGCCAGCAGGACGGGGCCAAGTGGCTACACCTTC. It yields the protein CASRTGPSGYTF.

V and J are TRBV5-1 and TRBJ2-2; D tentatively reads TRBD1 or TRBD2 (5 bases each). V was pared by 4 bases and J by 5 bases, with 21 bases between. This CDR3 is 17 amino acids long. Germline V gene data show CDR1 as SGHRS and CDR2 as YFSETQ. In DNA form, the CDR3 reads TGCGCCAGCAGCGACCAGGGTGGGGGTAGACGGACCGGGGAGCTGTTTTTT. Its protein product is CASSDQGGGRRTGELFF.

This clone was seen just once. The chain combines TRBV12-3 or TRBV12-4 with TRBJ1-1, with a possible D match to TRBD1 (6 bases). The CDR3 sequence is 12 residues long. V was shortened by 7 bases and J by 6 bases, with 12 bases between the two germline ends. The CDR3 coding sequence is TGTGCCAGCAACCCGGGACACGCTGAAGCTTTCTTT. Translated, it gives CASNPGHAEAFF.

The rearrangement uses TRBV19 and TRBJ2-3, with 7 bases that match TRBD1. Germline V CDR1 and CDR2: LNHDA, SQIVND (reference sequence). The CDR3 runs 16 residues. Unmatched junction bases numbered 11, after V lost 5 bases and J lost 3 bases. DNA for the CDR3: TGTGCCAGTAGTTCCCGACAGGGTCGCCGGACAGATACGCAGTATTTT. Protein sequence: CASSSRQGRRTDTQYF.

This clone was detected only once. The chain's CDR3 is CASSRLAIKHTGELFF. CDR3 DNA sequence: TGTGCCAGCAGTCGACTAGCTATTAAACACACCGGGGAGCTGTTTTTT. The rearrangement joins TRBV6-6 to TRBJ2-2; 7 bases line up with TRBD2. Germline-derived CDR1 and CDR2 are MNHNY and SVGAGI (reference sequence). V was clipped by 5 bases and J by 3 bases; unmatched bases: 9. CDR3 size: 16 residues.

In regard to this clone: The same CDR3 can be traced to other DNA sequences in this sample. The V and J genes are TRBV6-1 and TRBJ2-3, with a possible D match to TRBD2 (5 bases). This CDR3 has 13 residues. The V gene's germline CDR1 is MNHNS and CDR2 SASEGT. Trimming took 1 base from V and 6 from J, leaving 8 bases between them. This chain's CDR3 is CASSEGRGDTQYF. CDR3 DNA sequence: TGTGCCAGCAGTGAAGGTCGAGGGGATACGCAGTATTTT.

This chain uses TRBV5-5 with TRBJ1-1; D gene unclear. Germline assignment: CDR1 SGHKS and CDR2 YYEKEE (reference sequence). The CDR3 loop spans 16 amino acids. With 5 bases removed from V and 0 bases from J, the gap between germline ends came to 17 bases. The CDR3 DNA reads TGTGCCAGCAGTATGGGTGGAGGGATCTTGAACACTGAAGCTTTCTTT. Translated, it gives CASSMGGGILNTEAFF.

This chain connects TRBV9 to TRBJ1-1; tentative D call: TRBD1 (5 bases). The length of the CDR3 is 13 residues. Germline V gene sequence: CDR1 SGDLS, CDR2 YYNGEE. V was cut by 2 bases and J by 11 bases, with 16 bases left in between. This CDR3 is CASSVSRGSLAFF. The CDR3 nucleotides read TGTGCCAGCAGCGTTTCCCGGGGCAGTCTGGCTTTCTTT. The whole variable domain, filled in from reference TRBV9 and TRBJ1-1, reads DSGVTQTPKHLITATGQRVTLRCSPRSGDLSVYWYQQSLDQGLQFLIQYYNGEERAKGNILERFSAQQFPDLHSELNLSSLELGDSALYFCASSVSRGSLAFFGQGTRLTVV.

The chain joins TRBV5-1 to TRBJ2-2, with 9 bases aligning to TRBD2. This CDR3 contains 15 residues. Germline V lookup: CDR1 SGHRS, CDR2 YFSETQ. The V gene end was trimmed by 2 bases and the J gene end by 5 bases; junction bases not matched to a gene: 4. The CDR3 region is CASSFSLAGTGELFF. The CDR3, as DNA: TGCGCCAGCAGCTTCTCGCTAGCGGGAACCGGGGAGCTGTTTTTT. Supplemented by reference TRBV5-1 and TRBJ2-2, the full variable domain reads KAGVTQTPRYLIKTRGQQVTLSCSPISGHRSVSWYQQTPGQGLQFLFEYFSETQRNKGNFPGRFSGRQFSNSRSEMNVSTLELGDSALYLCASSFSLAGTGELFFGEGSRLTVL.